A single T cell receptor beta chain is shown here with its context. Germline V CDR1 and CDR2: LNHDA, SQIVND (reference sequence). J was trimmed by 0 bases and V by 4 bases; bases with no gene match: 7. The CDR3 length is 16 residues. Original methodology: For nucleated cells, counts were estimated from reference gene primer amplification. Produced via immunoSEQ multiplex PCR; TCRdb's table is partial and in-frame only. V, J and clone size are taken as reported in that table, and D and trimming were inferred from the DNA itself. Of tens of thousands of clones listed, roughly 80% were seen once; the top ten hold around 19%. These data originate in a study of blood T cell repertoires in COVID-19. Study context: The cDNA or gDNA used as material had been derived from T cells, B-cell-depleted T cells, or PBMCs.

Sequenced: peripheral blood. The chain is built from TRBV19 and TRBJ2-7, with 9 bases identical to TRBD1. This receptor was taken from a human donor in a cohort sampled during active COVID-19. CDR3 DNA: TGTGCCAGTAGTAAGGACAGGGGCCAAAGCTCCTACGAGCAGTACTTC. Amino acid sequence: CASSKDRGQSSYEQYF.